A single sample gave rise to the 29 T cell receptor beta chains below, sequenced in a study of blood T cells in healthy people across ages. It was with a sample-barcoded 5' primer and a J-beta primer mix that a second PCR of about 7 to 12 cycles was run. TCRdb passed the 5' RACE reads through MiXCR, listing each CDR3 protein once. The sample carries 1.5 million to 2 million distinct CDR3 sequences, 40% to 55% recorded once. Sequenced: blood. These receptors originate from a woman aged 40 to 49 in good health.

The chain couples TRBV20-1 to TRBJ2-7; a possible D gene is TRBD1 (5 bases). The CDR3 loop spans 12 amino acids. Trimming pared 5 bases from V and 4 bases from J, leaving 12 bases between. Germline assignment: CDR1 DFQATT and CDR2 SNEGSKA (reference sequence). The CDR3 coding sequence is TGCAGTGCTCCGGACATCTTATACGAGCAGTACTTC. Amino acids: CSAPDILYEQYF.

J is TRBJ2-7 and V is TRBV10-3; either TRBD1 or TRBD2 may fit D (6 bases each). Germline V gene sequence: CDR1 ENHRY, CDR2 SYGVKD. Trimming left V 5 bases short and J 5 bases short, with 19 bases between. This CDR3 spans 15 amino acids. The CDR3 nucleotides are TGTGCCATCAGTCCCGATTCGGGGGCTGACAACGAGCAGTACTTC. Its protein is CAISPDSGADNEQYF.

This clonotype was observed a single time. The rearrangement links TRBV7-9 to TRBJ2-3; perhaps TRBD1 as D (5 bases). This CDR3 comprises 15 residues. The V end lost 1 base, the J end lost 3 bases, and 11 bases lay between the germline ends. Per the germline V gene, CDR1 is SEHNR and CDR2 is FQNEAQ (reference sequence). CDR3 region: CASSLDGRETDTQYF. For the CDR3, the DNA is TGTGCCAGCAGCTTAGACGGCAGGGAAACAGATACGCAGTATTTT.

V and J are TRBV20-1 and TRBJ1-6; perhaps TRBD1 as D (5 bases). Germline loops: CDR1 DFQATT, CDR2 SNEGSKA (reference sequence). V was trimmed by 4 bases and J by 7 bases, leaving 11 bases between them. The CDR3 covers 13 residues. In DNA, the CDR3 is TGCAGTGCTAACTCGGGGGTGAATTCACCCCTCCACTTT. Its protein is CSANSGVNSPLHF.

The CDR3 region is CASSQLVLTSGGNEQFF. The CDR3 coding sequence is TGCGCCAGCAGCCAACTAGTTTTGACTAGCGGGGGCAATGAGCAGTTCTTC. The rearrangement uses TRBV4-3 and TRBJ2-1, with 12 nucleotides matching TRBD2. Germline-derived CDR1 and CDR2 are LGHNA and YSLEER. V was clipped by 2 bases and J by 6 bases; unmatched bases: 8. CDR3 length equals 17 residues.

V usage is TRBV6-5 and J usage is TRBJ2-3; no reliable D call. The CDR3 is 14 amino acids. Germline V CDR1 and CDR2: MNHEY, SVGAGI. Trimming pared 6 bases from V and 0 bases from J, leaving 10 bases between. The DNA of the CDR3 is TGTGCCAGCAGAAGGGCGTTGAGCACAGATACGCAGTATTTT. Its protein is CASRRALSTDTQYF.

This clonotype was counted a single time. The chain has TRBV12-5 and TRBJ2-5; no reliable D call. The CDR3 runs 12 residues. With 0 bases removed from V and 11 bases from J, the gap between germline ends came to 10 bases. Germline CDR1 LGHNT, CDR2 FRNRAP. The CDR3 protein is CASGLVGGEQYF. Here the CDR3 DNA reads TGTGCTAGTGGTTTGGTAGGCGGAGAGCAGTACTTC.

This rearrangement joins TRBV7-9 to TRBJ2-7, with D unresolved. CDR1 SEHNR and CDR2 FQNEAQ come from the germline V gene (reference sequence). V shed 2 bases and J shed 7 bases, with 9 bases lying between them. CDR3 length: 12 residues. For the CDR3, the DNA is TGTGCCAGCAGCTTACTCCTTAGTGAGCAGTACTTC. Translation gives CASSLLLSEQYF.

This chain joins TRBV5-1 and TRBJ2-3, with D perhaps matching TRBD2 (5 bases). The CDR3 length is 15 residues. Trimming stripped 3 bases from V and 5 bases from J, with 16 bases between. Per germline, CDR1 SGHRS and CDR2 YFSETQ. The CDR3 nucleotides read TGCGCCAGCAGCTCTCCGGGAAACGAACTAGATACGCAGTATTTT. As protein: CASSSPGNELDTQYF.

The V call is TRBV29-1, the J call TRBJ1-4; the D gene is possibly TRBD1 (6 bases). The V gene's germline CDR1 is SQVTM and CDR2 ANQGSEA. This CDR3 is built from 13 residues. V gave up 4 bases and J gave up 8 bases, with 14 bases separating them. The CDR3 coding sequence is TGCAGCGTTGTTCGTGGGGGCGGGGAAAAACTGTTTTTT. It encodes CSVVRGGGEKLFF.

As for this clonotype: The junction does not match germline at one end; this may be a read error. The chain links TRBV7-9 to TRBJ2-4; TRBD1 or TRBD2 may be the D gene (5 bases each). The J call may be faulty, since TRBJ2-7 better matches the DNA end. The CDR3 is 14 residues long. Per germline, CDR1 SEHNR and CDR2 FQNEAQ (reference sequence). The CDR3 DNA reads TGTGCCAGCAGCGTAGCCTTCCTGGGGGACGAGCAGTACTTC. This encodes CASSVAFLGDEQYF.

The chain recombines TRBV5-1 with TRBJ2-5, with D tentatively TRBD1 or TRBD2 (5 bases each). The CDR3 sequence is 15 residues long. Germline lookup yields CDR1 SGHRS and CDR2 YFSETQ. V was clipped by 4 bases and J by 9 bases, with 22 bases between them. In DNA, the CDR3 is TGCGCCAGCAGCCTGGGACCTCCTAGGGGCGAGGCCCAGTACTTC. As protein: CASSLGPPRGEAQYF. Looking up the rest from reference TRBV5-1 and TRBJ2-5 gives the full variable domain: KAGVTQTPRYLIKTRGQQVTLSCSPISGHRSVSWYQQTPGQGLQFLFEYFSETQRNKGNFPGRFSGRQFSNSRSEMNVSTLELGDSALYLCASSLGPPRGEAQYFGPGTRLLVL.

This clonotype was recorded a few times. The chain carries TRBV5-1 and TRBJ2-3, with a weak D call TRBD2 (5 bases). The V gene lost 3 bases and the J gene lost 0 bases, with 17 bases spanning the gap. Germline CDR1 reads SGHRS; CDR2 reads YFSETQ. This CDR3 has 17 amino acids. The CDR3 here is CASSSLRESRSTDTQYF. As DNA, the CDR3 is TGCGCCAGCAGCTCCCTGAGGGAAAGTCGGAGCACAGATACGCAGTATTTT. Together with reference TRBV5-1 and TRBJ2-3, the CDR3 gives the full variable domain: KAGVTQTPRYLIKTRGQQVTLSCSPISGHRSVSWYQQTPGQGLQFLFEYFSETQRNKGNFPGRFSGRQFSNSRSEMNVSTLELGDSALYLCASSSLRESRSTDTQYFGPGTRLTVL.

The chain carries TRBV18 and TRBJ2-1; D is perhaps TRBD1 (8 bases). Trimming left V 0 bases short and J 3 bases short, with 27 bases between. This CDR3 comprises 21 residues. Germline CDR1 KGHSH, CDR2 LQKENI. The CDR3 here is CASSPPTGEKEEGGFYNEQFF. The CDR3 nucleotides read TGTGCCAGCTCACCACCGACAGGGGAAAAAGAAGAGGGAGGGTTCTACAATGAGCAGTTCTTC.

This clonotype was detected only a few times. The chain recombines TRBV4-3 with TRBJ2-2; possibly TRBD2 for D (6 bases). Germline V gene lookup returns CDR1 LGHNA and CDR2 YSLEER. The CDR3 spans 16 residues. V dropped 2 bases and J dropped 7 bases, with 17 bases sitting between them. The CDR3 is CASSQSLGGGVGELFF. CDR3 nucleotide sequence: TGCGCCAGCAGCCAATCTCTGGGTGGAGGGGTCGGGGAGCTGTTTTTT.

This clonotype has just a few counts. This chain joins TRBV11-2 and TRBJ2-4, with 7 bases lining up with TRBD1. V shed 2 bases, J shed 0 bases, and the junction held 4 bases outside the gene matches. Germline V gene lookup returns CDR1 SGHAT and CDR2 FQNNGV. The CDR3 contains 16 residues. The CDR3: CASSLTGQLAKNIQYF. CDR3 coding DNA: TGTGCCAGCAGCTTAACGGGACAGCTAGCCAAAAACATTCAGTACTTC. Supplemented by reference TRBV11-2 and TRBJ2-4, the full variable domain reads EAGVAQSPRYKIIEKRQSVAFWCNPISGHATLYWYQQILGQGPKLLIQFQNNGVVDDSQLPKDRFSAERLKGVDSTLKIQPAKLEDSAVYLCASSLTGQLAKNIQYFGAGTRLSVL.

The DNA of the CDR3 is TGCGCCAGCAGCTTGGCAACAGGGGGAGATTCACCCCTCCACTTT. Translation gives CASSLATGGDSPLHF. V gene TRBV5-1 combines with J gene TRBJ1-6; 8 bases fit TRBD1. This CDR3 region has 15 residues. Germline V gene lookup returns CDR1 SGHRS and CDR2 YFSETQ. V lost 0 bases, J lost 8 bases, and 4 bases stayed unmatched.

The CDR3 region is CASSKAGRGGYGYTF. The CDR3 coding sequence is TGTGCCAGCAGCAAAGCGGGTCGGGGCGGCTATGGCTACACCTTC. V gene TRBV21-1 combines with J gene TRBJ1-2; TRBD1 reflects the table's D call only, with no check against the DNA. TRBV21-1 is marked as a pseudogene. There are 15 residues in the CDR3.

In nucleotides, the CDR3 is TGCAGTGCTAGTGGAGGAGGCTCCTATAATTCACCCCTCCACTTT. Protein: CSASGGGSYNSPLHF. J is TRBJ1-6 and V is TRBV20-1; D gene uncertain. CDR1 and CDR2 from the germline V gene are DFQATT and SNEGSKA (reference sequence). Trimming cost V 3 bases and J 0 bases, with 9 bases left between them. The CDR3 covers 15 residues.

This clonotype occurred a few times. For the CDR3, the DNA is TGTGCCAGCAGCGTAGGCGGGGGGGTCGTGAATGAGCAGTTCTTC. It encodes CASSVGGGVVNEQFF. V is TRBV9 and J is TRBJ2-1, with 9 bases matching TRBD2. The CDR3 is made up of 15 amino acids. V was clipped by 0 bases and J by 7 bases; unmatched bases: 5. The germline gives CDR1 SGDLS, CDR2 YYNGEE.

This clonotype was found a few times. The chain uses TRBV2 and TRBJ2-1; 9 bases are shared with TRBD2. With 3 bases clipped from V and 3 bases from J, the junction kept 9 bases outside the gene matches. The length of the CDR3 is 17 residues. Looked up from germline, CDR1 is SNHLY and CDR2 is FYNNEI. CDR3 sequence reads: CASSEPSGTSNYNEQFF. CDR3 nucleotide sequence: TGTGCCAGCAGTGAGCCGTCCGGGACTAGCAACTACAATGAGCAGTTCTTC.

The rearrangement joins TRBV12-3 or TRBV12-4 to TRBJ2-7; D gene unclear. With 5 bases removed from V and 7 bases from J, the gap between germline ends came to 15 bases. CDR3 length equals 13 residues. CDR3 coding DNA: TGTGCCAGCAGTCATAACACGATTGGGGAGCAGTACTTC. It is translated as CASSHNTIGEQYF.

This chain links TRBV27 with TRBJ1-5; D gene uncertain. This CDR3 region has 15 residues. Germline V lookup: CDR1 MNHEY, CDR2 SMNVEV (reference sequence). The V end lost 2 bases, the J end lost 3 bases, and 11 bases lay between the germline ends. CDR3 residues: CASSLGRGFNQPQHF. The CDR3 nucleotides are TGTGCCAGCAGTTTAGGCCGCGGCTTCAATCAGCCCCAGCATTTT.

This clonotype was seen a handful of times. V and J are TRBV24-1 and TRBJ2-3; D tentatively fits TRBD1 or TRBD2 (5 bases each). CDR1 and CDR2 (germline): KGHDR, SFDVKD. V was clipped by 3 bases and J by 2 bases, with 11 bases between them. This CDR3 region has 15 residues. CDR3 amino acids: CATSDPGDPTDTQYF. Written as DNA, the CDR3 is TGTGCCACCAGTGATCCCGGGGACCCCACAGATACGCAGTATTTT.

This chain connects TRBV20-1 to TRBJ2-1; the D call may be TRBD1 or TRBD2 (5 bases each). The CDR3 is made up of 11 amino acids. The germline V gene encodes CDR1 DFQATT and CDR2 SNEGSKA (reference sequence). Deletions cut 5 bases from V and 8 bases from J, with 10 bases between. Here the CDR3 reads CSAGTGYEQFF. For the CDR3, the DNA is TGCAGTGCTGGGACGGGGTATGAGCAGTTCTTC.

This clonotype was picked up a small number of times. The chain has TRBV6-1 and TRBJ1-1; D is uncertain. Trimming shortened V by 0 bases and J by 5 bases, and 19 bases separated the two germline ends. The CDR3 length is 17 residues. Germline loops: CDR1 MNHNS, CDR2 SASEGT. The CDR3 coding sequence is TGTGCCAGCAGTGAAGCTGGGCGCAGCAGATTAAGGACTGAAGCTTTCTTT. Protein product: CASSEAGRSRLRTEAFF.

The J gene is TRBJ2-3, the V gene TRBV19; D remains ambiguous. CDR3 size: 16 residues. The germline gives CDR1 LNHDA, CDR2 SQIVND (reference sequence). Trimming took 4 bases from V and 2 from J, leaving 16 bases between them. The CDR3 DNA reads TGTGCCAGTAGTACCCCTCGAACAATGAACACAGATACGCAGTATTTT. It is translated as CASSTPRTMNTDTQYF.

This chain joins TRBV10-3 and TRBJ2-1; 7 bases map to TRBD1. This CDR3 contains 13 residues. V lost 6 bases to trimming and J lost 6 bases; unmatched junction nucleotides: 5. The germline V gene has CDR1 ENHRY and CDR2 SYGVKD. The CDR3 nucleotides are TGTGCCATCAGACCGGGACAGAGCAATGAGCAGTTCTTC. Translated: CAIRPGQSNEQFF.

This clonotype was observed a single time. The V and J genes are TRBV27 and TRBJ2-5; 9 nucleotides line up with TRBD1. V lost 3 bases, J lost 3 bases, and 11 bases stayed unmatched. From germline, CDR1 is MNHEY and CDR2 SMNVEV (reference sequence). The CDR3 covers 17 residues. CDR3 in DNA: TGTGCCAGCAGTTTCTATCCCGGGACAGGGAATAAAGAGACCCAGTACTTC. Amino acids: CASSFYPGTGNKETQYF.